What follows are 28 T cell receptor beta chains derived from one specimen sequenced in a study of blood T cell repertoires in COVID-19. Libraries were prepared by immunoSEQ multiplex PCR; TCRdb keeps only in-frame clonotypes and omits some of them. The table lists hundreds of thousands of clones, roughly 89% of them singletons. Sequenced input: peripheral blood. The receptors shown here come from a woman in her twenties or thirties with active or convalescent COVID-19.

J is TRBJ1-2 and V is TRBV7-8; D gene uncertain. Trimming took off 2 bases at V and 7 bases at J, with 8 bases between the two ends. Germline assignment: CDR1 SGHVS and CDR2 FQNEAQ. This CDR3 is built from 12 residues. CDR3 sequence (DNA): TGTGCCAGCAGCTTAAACAATCGTGGCTACACCTTC. This sequence encodes CASSLNNRGYTF.

The chain joins TRBV7-8 to TRBJ1-5; the match to TRBD1 covers 9 bases. This CDR3 has 17 residues. The junction had 8 bases not matched to a gene; V was cut back by 5 bases and J by 0 bases. CDR1 is SGHVS and CDR2 is FQNEAQ in the germline V gene. CDR3 protein: CASSRGVQGASNQPQHF. CDR3 nucleotide sequence: TGTGCCAGCAGCCGGGGGGTACAGGGGGCTAGCAATCAGCCCCAGCATTTT.

Only one count was recorded for this clone. The chain joins TRBV24-1 to TRBJ2-2, with a possible D match to TRBD1 (5 bases). With 4 bases removed from V and 6 bases from J, the gap between germline ends came to 14 bases. CDR1 KGHDR and CDR2 SFDVKD come from the germline V gene. The CDR3 sequence is 15 residues long. CDR3 in amino acids: CATSELQGSAGELFF. DNA for the CDR3: TGTGCCACCAGTGAGCTTCAGGGTTCCGCCGGGGAGCTGTTTTTT.

This rearrangement joins TRBV7-8 to TRBJ1-4; TRBD1 is a possible D gene (6 bases). V dropped 1 base and J dropped 8 bases, with 14 bases sitting between them. The length of the CDR3 is 15 residues. CDR1 SGHVS and CDR2 FQNEAQ come from the germline V gene. This CDR3 reads CASSLEWTAREKLFF. In nucleotides, the CDR3 is TGTGCCAGCAGCTTAGAATGGACAGCTCGCGAAAAACTGTTTTTT.

The chain couples TRBV6-5 to TRBJ1-5; D is uncertain. The V and J ends lost 7 bases and 12 bases respectively, with 16 bases between them. This CDR3 has 12 amino acids. The V gene's germline CDR1 is MNHEY and CDR2 SVGAGI. The CDR3 is CASMRGNSDQHF. For the CDR3, the DNA is TGTGCCAGCATGAGAGGTAACTCTGACCAGCATTTT.

The chain recombines TRBV7-8 with TRBJ1-4, with D possibly being TRBD1 (5 bases). Per the germline V gene, CDR1 is SGHVS and CDR2 is FQNEAQ. This CDR3 is built from 15 residues. Trimming left V 5 bases short and J 2 bases short, with 12 bases between. The chain's CDR3 is CASSGAGGTNEKLFF. The CDR3 coding sequence is TGTGCCAGCAGCGGAGCGGGGGGTACTAATGAAAAACTGTTTTTT.

The chain joins TRBV6-4 to TRBJ2-2, with D uncertain. Looked up from germline, CDR1 is MRHNA and CDR2 is SNTAGT. This CDR3 region has 15 residues. Trimming shortened V by 0 bases and J by 1 base, and 6 bases separated the two germline ends. CDR3 nucleotides: TGTGCCAGCAGTGACTCCACAGAGAACACCGGGGAGCTGTTTTTT. Encoded protein: CASSDSTENTGELFF.

The CDR3 nucleotides read TGTGCCAGCCTTTTCGGTGCGGGACGGGGGGAGCAGTACTTC. Its translation: CASLFGAGRGEQYF. The chain employs TRBV11-1 and TRBJ2-7; the D gene is possibly TRBD2 (6 bases). From germline, CDR1 is SGHAT and CDR2 FQDESV (reference sequence). V gave up 8 bases and J gave up 7 bases, with 21 bases separating them. The CDR3 length is 14 residues.

This clone was recorded only once. CDR3 protein: CASSLEGAVTEAFF. The CDR3 bases are TGTGCCAGCAGCTTGGAGGGGGCGGTCACTGAAGCTTTCTTT. V gene TRBV5-6 combines with J gene TRBJ1-1, with 7 bases matching TRBD1. Trimming took 0 bases from V and 4 from J; bases not matched to a gene: 3. CDR3 length equals 14 residues. Germline V gene sequence: CDR1 SGHDT, CDR2 YYEEEE.

The chain employs TRBV30 and TRBJ2-7, with D maybe TRBD2 (7 bases). Germline V gene data show CDR1 as GTSNPN and CDR2 as SVGIG (reference sequence). CDR3 size: 13 residues. Trimming pared 0 bases from V and 5 bases from J, leaving 11 bases between. The CDR3 DNA follows: TGTGCCTGGAGTGTACGGGGGGCGGACGAGCAGTACTTC. Translation gives CAWSVRGADEQYF.

This clone was seen just once. CDR3 region: CSAGGIAGGSTDTQYF. The CDR3 nucleotides are TGCAGCGCCGGGGGAATAGCGGGGGGAAGCACAGATACGCAGTATTTT. J is TRBJ2-3 and V is TRBV29-1; 10 nucleotides line up with TRBD2. Looked up from germline, CDR1 is SQVTM and CDR2 is ANQGSEA. Trimming removed 7 bases from V and 0 bases from J; junction bases left unmatched: 10. The CDR3 runs 16 residues.

The chain employs TRBV3-1 (or the pseudogene TRBV3-2) and TRBJ1-1; D may be TRBD1 (6 bases). The CDR3 is 15 residues long. Between the trimmed V and J ends, which lost 3 bases and 0 bases, there was a span of 11 bases. CDR1 and CDR2 from the germline V gene are LGHDT and YNNKEL (reference sequence). This CDR3 reads CASSHHRDMNTEAFF. The DNA of the CDR3 is TGTGCCAGCAGCCACCACAGGGATATGAACACTGAAGCTTTCTTT.

In its sample, this clone was seen once. The chain carries TRBV4-1 and TRBJ1-4, with D perhaps TRBD1 (6 bases). The CDR3 consists of 16 residues. The germline V and J ends were trimmed by 6 bases and 0 bases, with 14 bases remaining between them. Looked up from germline, CDR1 is MGHRA and CDR2 is YSYEKL. The CDR3: CASRHVGTTTNEKLFF. CDR3 in DNA: TGCGCCAGCAGACATGTTGGGACAACAACTAATGAAAAACTGTTTTTT.

J is TRBJ1-1 and V is TRBV5-8; D not certain. The germline CDR1 and CDR2 sequences are SGHTS and YDEGEE. This CDR3 region has 14 residues. The V end was cut by 4 bases, the J end by 1 base, with 11 bases between. Written as DNA, the CDR3 is TGTGCCAGCAGCCATGGTGTTAGGAACACTGAAGCTTTCTTT. It specifies CASSHGVRNTEAFF.

The chain uses TRBV30 and TRBJ1-1; the D is unclear. The CDR3 covers 13 residues. Germline values: CDR1 GTSNPN, CDR2 SVGIG (reference sequence). Trimming pared 0 bases from V and 1 base from J, leaving 6 bases between. CDR3 in DNA: TGTGCCTGGAGTGTAGGGAGGAACACTGAAGCTTTCTTT. Protein product: CAWSVGRNTEAFF. Filled out from reference TRBV30 and TRBJ1-1, the complete variable domain reads SQTIHQWPATLVQPVGSPLSLECTVEGTSNPNLYWYRQAAGRGLQLLFYSVGIGQISSEVPQNLSASRPQDRQFILSSKKLLLSDSGFYLCAWSVGRNTEAFFGQGTRLTVV.

The V gene is TRBV29-1, the J gene TRBJ2-3; 10 bases are a match to TRBD1. This CDR3 comprises 13 residues. Trimming took 7 bases from V and 8 from J; bases not matched to a gene: 9. Germline V gives CDR1 SQVTM, CDR2 ANQGSEA. CDR3 residues: CSATGGATSTQYF. The CDR3 nucleotides are TGCAGCGCGACAGGGGGCGCGACTTCTACGCAGTATTTT.

The chain uses TRBV21-1 and TRBJ1-2; TRBD1 was called by the table and not checked on the DNA. TRBV21-1 is an annotated pseudogene. The CDR3 is 15 amino acids. The CDR3 coding sequence is TGTGCCAGCAGCTCTCGACACCGAGCTAACTATGGCTACACCTTC. Amino acids: CASSSRHRANYGYTF.

The gene calls are TRBV10-3 and TRBJ2-3; TRBD2 aligns across 8 bases. The ends lost 10 bases at V and 3 bases at J; junction bases unmatched: 3. The CDR3 runs to 12 residues. Germline values: CDR1 ENHRY, CDR2 SYGVKD. The CDR3 nucleotides are TGTGCCACCGGGACTAGAACAGATACGCAGTATTTT. The encoded protein is CATGTRTDTQYF.

This clone has just one count. J is TRBJ1-2 and V is TRBV6-6; D possibly corresponds to TRBD1 (5 bases). Germline V gene sequence: CDR1 MNHNY, CDR2 SVGAGI (reference sequence). The V and J ends lost 5 bases and 7 bases respectively, with 11 bases between them. CDR3 length: 12 residues. CDR3 residues: CASSKDNLGYTF. For the CDR3, the DNA is TGTGCCAGCAGTAAGGACAACCTTGGCTACACCTTC.

A few counts support this clone. This chain uses TRBV28 with TRBJ1-4; 7 positions match TRBD1. The J segment lost 7 bases and the V segment lost 6 bases, leaving 14 bases of the junction unmatched. Germline V gives CDR1 MDHEN, CDR2 SYDVKM. The CDR3 is 16 amino acids. The CDR3 coding sequence is TGTGCCAGCAGAGACAGGGCTGGGAGTGGGGGTGAAAAACTGTTTTTT. Translation gives CASRDRAGSGGEKLFF.

CDR3 nucleotide sequence: TGTGCCAGCTCACCACCCCTAGCGGGGGGCCCTACTAGCTCCTACAATGAGCAGTTCTTC. Its translation is CASSPPLAGGPTSSYNEQFF. V usage is TRBV18 and J usage is TRBJ2-1; 11 nucleotides align to TRBD2. CDR3 length equals 20 residues. In germline, CDR1 is KGHSH, CDR2 LQKENI. J lost 0 bases, V lost 0 bases, and 10 bases had no gene match.

The chain employs TRBV10-1 and TRBJ2-7, with 14 bases lining up with TRBD2. With 10 bases clipped from V and 0 bases from J, the junction kept 11 bases outside the gene matches. The CDR3 extends over 17 amino acids. Germline CDR1 WNHNN, CDR2 SYGVQD (reference sequence). The CDR3 DNA reads TGCGCCACCCCTGGGACTAGCGGGGGCGGACCCTCCTACGAGCAGTACTTC. Translated, it gives CATPGTSGGGPSYEQYF.

The V gene is TRBV5-1, the J gene TRBJ2-3; 10 nucleotides match TRBD1. J lost 5 bases, V lost 5 bases, and 8 bases had no gene match. Germline V gene lookup returns CDR1 SGHRS and CDR2 YFSETQ. There are 15 residues in the CDR3. The CDR3 DNA is TGCGCCAGCAGAACGGGACAGGGGATGGGAGATACGCAGTATTTT. Its translation is CASRTGQGMGDTQYF.

The genes are TRBV6-2 or TRBV6-3 and TRBJ1-1; D is unresolved. Germline CDR1 and CDR2: MNHEY and SVGEGT. This CDR3 spans 14 amino acids. The ends were cut back, 2 bases at V and 1 base at J, with 8 bases in the middle. The CDR3 loop reads CASSYITSNTEAFF. CDR3 nucleotides: TGTGCCAGCAGTTACATTACATCGAACACTGAAGCTTTCTTT.

This clone was counted between two and nine times. This chain joins TRBV21-1 and TRBJ2-5; the table's D call TRBD2 went unverified against the DNA. TRBV21-1 is recorded as a pseudogene. The CDR3 has 12 amino acids. CDR3 amino acids: CARKGGRETQYF. The CDR3 DNA reads TGTGCCCGCAAGGGGGGGAGGGAGACCCAGTACTTC.

This clone was seen a single time. The chain recombines TRBV2 with TRBJ2-3; 9 bases agree with TRBD2. Germline lookup yields CDR1 SNHLY and CDR2 FYNNEI. The J segment lost 1 base and the V segment lost 6 bases, leaving 8 bases of the junction unmatched. This CDR3 contains 16 residues. CDR3 sequence (DNA): TGTGCCAGCAGGATGGCCTTAGCGGGGGGCACAGATACGCAGTATTTT. Its translation: CASRMALAGGTDTQYF.

This clone is a singleton in its sample. The CDR3 reads CANRPQGANYGYTF. As DNA, the CDR3 is TGTGCCAACCGGCCCCAGGGCGCTAACTATGGCTACACCTTC. The chain has TRBV10-3 and TRBJ1-2, with D possibly TRBD1 on 5 matching bases. The V gene lost 10 bases and the J gene lost 0 bases, with 15 bases spanning the gap. The CDR3 has 14 amino acids. Per germline, CDR1 ENHRY and CDR2 SYGVKD.

For this clone: The sample has other DNA sequences that encode this CDR3 too. The chain couples TRBV7-9 to TRBJ2-7, with D possibly TRBD1 on 6 matching bases. Germline lookup yields CDR1 SEHNR and CDR2 FQNEAQ (reference sequence). V was shortened by 2 bases and J by 2 bases, with 7 bases between the two germline ends. The CDR3 loop spans 13 amino acids. CDR3 residues: CASSLKGAYEQYF. The DNA of the CDR3 is TGTGCCAGCAGCTTAAAGGGGGCCTACGAGCAGTACTTC.